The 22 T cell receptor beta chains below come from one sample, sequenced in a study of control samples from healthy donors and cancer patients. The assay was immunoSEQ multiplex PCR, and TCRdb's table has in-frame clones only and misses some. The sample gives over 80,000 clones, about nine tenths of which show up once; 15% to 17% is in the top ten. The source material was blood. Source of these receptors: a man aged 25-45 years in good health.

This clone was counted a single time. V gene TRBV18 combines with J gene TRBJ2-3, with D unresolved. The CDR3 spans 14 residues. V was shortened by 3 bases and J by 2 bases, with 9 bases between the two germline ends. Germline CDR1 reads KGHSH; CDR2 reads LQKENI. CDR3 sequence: CASSPGNPTDTQYF. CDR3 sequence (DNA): TGTGCCAGCTCACCGGGGAATCCCACAGATACGCAGTATTTT.

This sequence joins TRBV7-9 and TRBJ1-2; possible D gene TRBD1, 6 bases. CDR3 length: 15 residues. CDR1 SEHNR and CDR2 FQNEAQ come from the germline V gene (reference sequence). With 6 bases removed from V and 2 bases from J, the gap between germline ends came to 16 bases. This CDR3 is CASSERGQSNYGYTF. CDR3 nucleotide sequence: TGTGCCAGCAGTGAGCGCGGACAGTCGAACTATGGCTACACCTTC.

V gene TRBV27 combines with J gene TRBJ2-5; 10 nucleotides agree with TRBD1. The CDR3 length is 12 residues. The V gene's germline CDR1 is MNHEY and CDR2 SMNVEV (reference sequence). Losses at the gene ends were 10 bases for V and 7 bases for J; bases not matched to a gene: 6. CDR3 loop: CATSRDRGTQYF. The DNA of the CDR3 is TGTGCCACCTCCCGGGACAGGGGGACCCAGTACTTC.

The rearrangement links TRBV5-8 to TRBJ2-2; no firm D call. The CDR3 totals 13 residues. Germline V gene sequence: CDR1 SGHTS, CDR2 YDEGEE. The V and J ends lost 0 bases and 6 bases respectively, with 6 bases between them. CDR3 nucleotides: TGTGCCAGCAGCTTGGAACGGTCCGGGGAGCTGTTTTTT. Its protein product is CASSLERSGELFF.

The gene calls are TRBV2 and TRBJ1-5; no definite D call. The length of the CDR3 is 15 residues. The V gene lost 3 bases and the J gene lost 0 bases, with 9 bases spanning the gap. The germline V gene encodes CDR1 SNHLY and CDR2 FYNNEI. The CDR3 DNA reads TGTGCCAGCAGTGATGATGGTTATAGCAATCAGCCCCAGCATTTT. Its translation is CASSDDGYSNQPQHF. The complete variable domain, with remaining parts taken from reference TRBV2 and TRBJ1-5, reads EPEVTQTPSHQVTQMGQEVILRCVPISNHLYFYWYRQILGQKVEFLVSFYNNEISEKSEIFDDQFSVERPDGSNFTLKIRSTKLEDSAMYFCASSDDGYSNQPQHFGDGTRLSIL.

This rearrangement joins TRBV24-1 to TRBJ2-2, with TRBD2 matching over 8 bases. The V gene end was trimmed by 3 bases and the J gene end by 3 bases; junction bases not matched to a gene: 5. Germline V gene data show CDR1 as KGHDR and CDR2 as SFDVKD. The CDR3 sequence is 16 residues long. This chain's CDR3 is CATSDRLARDTGELFF. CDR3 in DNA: TGTGCCACCAGTGATCGACTAGCGCGGGACACCGGGGAGCTGTTTTTT.

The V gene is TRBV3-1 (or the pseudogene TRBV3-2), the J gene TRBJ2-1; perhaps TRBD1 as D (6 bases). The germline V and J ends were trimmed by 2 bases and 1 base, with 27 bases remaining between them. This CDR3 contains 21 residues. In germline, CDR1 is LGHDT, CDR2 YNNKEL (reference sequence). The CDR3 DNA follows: TGTGCCAGCAGCCAAAGTATTTTGGCGGGCGTTAGGGGGTCGTCCTACAATGAGCAGTTCTTC. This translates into CASSQSILAGVRGSSYNEQFF.

The chain's CDR3 is CAWSGQVNTEAFF. The CDR3 region has the DNA TGTGCCTGGAGTGGCCAGGTGAACACTGAAGCTTTCTTT. The rearrangement joins TRBV30 to TRBJ1-1; no reliable D call. The V gene lost 1 base and the J gene lost 0 bases, with 6 bases spanning the gap. Germline V gene data show CDR1 as GTSNPN and CDR2 as SVGIG (reference sequence). The CDR3 runs to 13 residues.

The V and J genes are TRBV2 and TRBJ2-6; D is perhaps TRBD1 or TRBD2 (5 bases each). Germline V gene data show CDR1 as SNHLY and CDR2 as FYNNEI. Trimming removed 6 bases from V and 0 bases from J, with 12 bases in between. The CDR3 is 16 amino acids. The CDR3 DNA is TGTGCCAGCAGGGCCAACGGGGCCTCTGGGGCCAACGTCCTGACTTTC. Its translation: CASRANGASGANVLTF.

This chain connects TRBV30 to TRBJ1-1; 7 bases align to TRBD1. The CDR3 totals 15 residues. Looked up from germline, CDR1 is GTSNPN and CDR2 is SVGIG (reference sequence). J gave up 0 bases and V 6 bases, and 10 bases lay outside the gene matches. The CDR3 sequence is CACHRGVTMNTEAFF. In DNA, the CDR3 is TGTGCCTGTCACAGGGGTGTAACGATGAACACTGAAGCTTTCTTT.

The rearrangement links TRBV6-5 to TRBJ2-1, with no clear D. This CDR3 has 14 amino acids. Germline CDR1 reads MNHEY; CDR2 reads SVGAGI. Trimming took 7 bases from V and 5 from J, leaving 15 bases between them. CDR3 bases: TGTGCCAGCACCCACCGTTTCAACGACAATGAGCAGTTCTTC. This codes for CASTHRFNDNEQFF.

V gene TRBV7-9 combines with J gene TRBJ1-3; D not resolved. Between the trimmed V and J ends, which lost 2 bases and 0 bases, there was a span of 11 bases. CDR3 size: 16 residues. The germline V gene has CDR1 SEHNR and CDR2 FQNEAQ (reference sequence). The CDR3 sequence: CASSLTGLGSGNTIYF. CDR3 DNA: TGTGCCAGCAGCTTAACCGGGCTTGGCTCTGGAAACACCATATATTTT.

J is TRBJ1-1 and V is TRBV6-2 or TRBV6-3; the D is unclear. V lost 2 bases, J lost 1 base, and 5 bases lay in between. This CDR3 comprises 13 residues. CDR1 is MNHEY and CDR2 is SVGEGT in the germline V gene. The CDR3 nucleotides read TGTGCCAGCAGTTACGAAAGGAACACTGAAGCTTTCTTT. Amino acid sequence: CASSYERNTEAFF.

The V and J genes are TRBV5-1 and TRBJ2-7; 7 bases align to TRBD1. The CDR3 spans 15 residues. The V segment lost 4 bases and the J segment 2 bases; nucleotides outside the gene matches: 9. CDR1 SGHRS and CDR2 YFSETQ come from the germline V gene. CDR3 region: CASSLPIQGPYEQYF. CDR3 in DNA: TGCGCCAGCAGCCTACCTATACAGGGGCCCTACGAGCAGTACTTC.

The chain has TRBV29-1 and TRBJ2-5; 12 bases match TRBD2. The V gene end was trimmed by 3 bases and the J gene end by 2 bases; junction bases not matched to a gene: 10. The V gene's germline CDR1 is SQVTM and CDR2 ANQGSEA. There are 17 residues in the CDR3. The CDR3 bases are TGCAGCGTTGATGGGGCTAGCGGGGGGGCTTGGCAAGAGACCCAGTACTTC. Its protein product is CSVDGASGGAWQETQYF.

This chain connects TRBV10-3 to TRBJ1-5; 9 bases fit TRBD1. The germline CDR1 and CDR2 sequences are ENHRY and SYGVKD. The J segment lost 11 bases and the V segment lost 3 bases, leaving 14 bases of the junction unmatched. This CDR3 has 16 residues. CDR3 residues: CAISDPDRGPGMTQHF. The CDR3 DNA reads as TGTGCCATCAGTGACCCGGACAGGGGACCGGGGATGACCCAGCATTTT.

This CDR3 reads CASNIKRNEQFF. The CDR3, as DNA: TGTGCCAGCAACATAAAGAGGAATGAGCAGTTCTTC. The chain employs TRBV28 and TRBJ2-1; no reliable D call. V was pared by 7 bases and J by 7 bases, with 11 bases between. The CDR3 is 12 residues long. CDR1 and CDR2 (germline): MDHEN, SYDVKM.

This CDR3 reads CASSILGRNIQYF. DNA of the CDR3: TGTGCCAGTAGTATCTTGGGGAGAAACATTCAGTACTTC. The V and J genes are TRBV19 and TRBJ2-4; TRBD2 might be the D (5 bases). Trimming stripped 3 bases from V and 6 bases from J, with 9 bases between. The CDR3 is made up of 13 amino acids. In germline, CDR1 is LNHDA, CDR2 SQIVND (reference sequence).

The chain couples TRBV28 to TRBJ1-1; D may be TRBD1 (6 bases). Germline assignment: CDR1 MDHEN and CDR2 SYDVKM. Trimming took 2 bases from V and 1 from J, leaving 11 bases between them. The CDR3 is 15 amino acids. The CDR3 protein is CASSLRGRGNTEAFF. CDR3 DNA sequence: TGTGCCAGCAGTTTACGGGGGCGGGGGAACACTGAAGCTTTCTTT. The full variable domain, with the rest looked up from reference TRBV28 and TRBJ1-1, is DVKVTQSSRYLVKRTGEKVFLECVQDMDHENMFWYRQDPGLGLRLIYFSYDVKMKEKGDIPEGYSVSREKKERFSLILESASTNQTSMYLCASSLRGRGNTEAFFGQGTRLTVV.

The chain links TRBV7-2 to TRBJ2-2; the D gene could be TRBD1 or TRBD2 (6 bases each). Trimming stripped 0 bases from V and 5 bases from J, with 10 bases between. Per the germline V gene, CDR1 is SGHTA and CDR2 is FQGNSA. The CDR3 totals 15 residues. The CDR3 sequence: CASSLAGGLTGELFF. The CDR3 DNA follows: TGTGCCAGCAGCTTAGCAGGGGGGCTTACCGGGGAGCTGTTTTTT.

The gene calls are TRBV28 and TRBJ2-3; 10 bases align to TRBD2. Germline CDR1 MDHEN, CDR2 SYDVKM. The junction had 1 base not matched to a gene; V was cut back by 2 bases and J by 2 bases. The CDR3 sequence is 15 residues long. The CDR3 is CASSLLAGVTDTQYF. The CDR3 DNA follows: TGTGCCAGCAGTTTACTAGCGGGGGTCACAGATACGCAGTATTTT.

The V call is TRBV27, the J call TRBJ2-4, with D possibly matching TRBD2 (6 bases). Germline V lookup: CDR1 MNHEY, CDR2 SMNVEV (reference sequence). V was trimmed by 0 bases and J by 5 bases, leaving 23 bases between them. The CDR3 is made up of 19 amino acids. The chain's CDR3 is CASSLSPRVSAGSQNIQYF. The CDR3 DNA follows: TGTGCCAGCAGTTTATCGCCCCGGGTGAGCGCCGGGAGCCAAAACATTCAGTACTTC.